Shown below are 30 T cell receptor beta chains from a single sample sequenced in a study of cytomegalovirus exposure and HLA in healthy donors (TCRdb year 2017). Library construction relied on the immunoSEQ multiplex PCR assay. For the multiplex PCR, a mixture combining 60 forward primers for TCR Vbeta segments and 13 reverse primers for TCR Jbeta segments was used. In its TCRdb copy, this immuneACCESS table keeps in-frame sequences only and misses some clones. Where compared with another copy, unresolved V genes explain less than half of these, and the others have no known cause. This sample is represented by 150,000 or so clones; almost 80% of them were singletons. About 6.4% of the sample rests with the top ten. Sequenced sample: PBMCs. Receptor source: a man aged 35-49 years in good health and CMV-seropositive.

The chain carries TRBV19 and TRBJ2-5; 7 bases map to TRBD2. The CDR3 consists of 14 residues. The junction had 13 bases not matched to a gene; V was cut back by 9 bases and J by 6 bases. CDR1 is LNHDA and CDR2 is SQIVND in the germline V gene (reference sequence). In nucleotides, the CDR3 is TGTGCCAGCTCTGGGTCTAGCGGCGAGAAGACCCAGTACTTC. Its translation is CASSGSSGEKTQYF.

The chain uses TRBV12-2 and TRBJ2-3; no check of the table's D call, TRBD2, against the DNA was made. TRBV12-2 is a recognized pseudogene. The CDR3 extends over 18 amino acids. The CDR3 reads CASRPRGEPPYQKDTQYF. Here the CDR3 DNA reads TGTGCAAGTCGTCCTCGGGGGGAACCCCCGTATCAAAAGGATACGCAGTATTTT.

This clone was recorded only once. DNA for the CDR3: TGCGCCAGCAGCAGCCAGGTCACAGATACGCAGTATTTT. Its protein is CASSSQVTDTQYF. The genes are TRBV5-1 and TRBJ2-3; D remains unclear. Trimming stripped 4 bases from V and 2 bases from J, with 8 bases between. CDR3 length equals 13 residues. Germline CDR1 and CDR2: SGHRS and YFSETQ.

The J gene is TRBJ1-2, the V gene TRBV6-1; no clear D. The germline V and J ends were trimmed by 6 bases and 8 bases, with 16 bases remaining between them. The CDR3 runs to 13 residues. CDR1 and CDR2 from the germline V gene are MNHNS and SASEGT. The chain's CDR3 is CASRKVSTEGYTF. The DNA for the CDR3 is TGTGCCAGCAGGAAGGTCTCCACAGAAGGCTACACCTTC.

This sequence joins TRBV30 and TRBJ2-7; tentative D call: TRBD1 (6 bases). Germline CDR1 is GTSNPN and CDR2 is SVGIG (reference sequence). This CDR3 is built from 13 residues. Trimming pared 6 bases from V and 0 bases from J, leaving 12 bases between. CDR3 region: CACPGHNSYEQYF. The CDR3 nucleotides read TGTGCCTGCCCGGGACACAACTCCTACGAGCAGTACTTC.

The V call is TRBV9, the J call TRBJ2-7; 11 nucleotides agree with TRBD2. The CDR3 runs to 16 residues. Germline V lookup: CDR1 SGDLS, CDR2 YYNGEE. The V gene end was trimmed by 4 bases and the J gene end by 2 bases; junction bases not matched to a gene: 8. The CDR3 DNA reads as TGTGCCAGCAGCTCCAGTGGGGGACTAGCGGCCTACGAGCAGTACTTC. It encodes CASSSSGGLAAYEQYF.

This rearrangement joins TRBV9 to TRBJ2-2, with 8 bases matching TRBD2. This CDR3 comprises 14 residues. From germline, CDR1 is SGDLS and CDR2 YYNGEE. V trimming: 7 bases; J trimming: 8 bases; junction bases outside the gene matches: 10. The CDR3 bases are TGTGCCAGCCAATCCAGCGGGAGTGTTGGGGAGCTGTTTTTT. This gives the protein CASQSSGSVGELFF.

The chain is built from TRBV19 and TRBJ1-4; possibly TRBD1 for D (6 bases). V was clipped by 9 bases and J by 0 bases, with 14 bases between them. The V gene's germline CDR1 is LNHDA and CDR2 SQIVND (reference sequence). This CDR3 is 15 amino acids long. The CDR3: CASSGVGSTNEKLFF. The CDR3 region has the DNA TGTGCCAGCTCAGGGGTAGGATCAACTAATGAAAAACTGTTTTTT.

This clone was recorded once. V is TRBV5-1 and J is TRBJ2-7; D is possibly TRBD2 (5 bases). The length of the CDR3 is 14 residues. Germline CDR1 SGHRS, CDR2 YFSETQ. The V and J ends lost 7 bases and 6 bases respectively, with 20 bases between them. The CDR3 is CASAPWGAPSEQYF. CDR3 bases: TGCGCCAGCGCCCCATGGGGAGCCCCTAGCGAGCAGTACTTC.

The V gene is TRBV5-4, the J gene TRBJ2-1; TRBD2 matches 10 bases. Germline CDR1 and CDR2: SGHNT and YYREEE (reference sequence). The CDR3 has 16 residues. The junction had 12 bases not matched to a gene; V was cut back by 4 bases and J by 8 bases. This CDR3 is CASSRRLAGVAHEQFF. The CDR3 DNA reads TGTGCCAGCAGCCGGAGACTAGCGGGTGTTGCGCATGAGCAGTTCTTC.

This clone came up once. The chain couples TRBV28 to TRBJ2-7; D possibly corresponds to TRBD1 (6 bases). The germline gives CDR1 MDHEN, CDR2 SYDVKM. CDR3 length: 16 amino acids. The V end lost 7 bases, the J end lost 2 bases, and 21 bases lay between the germline ends. CDR3 in DNA: TGTGCCAGCAATCCAGATGGGGGCCCGAGACCCTACGAGCAGTACTTC. Translated: CASNPDGGPRPYEQYF.

V usage is TRBV30 and J usage is TRBJ2-1, with 11 bases aligning to TRBD1. V was clipped by 5 bases and J by 4 bases; unmatched bases: 4. Germline V lookup: CDR1 GTSNPN, CDR2 SVGIG (reference sequence). The CDR3 runs 14 residues. CDR3 sequence (DNA): TGTGCCTGGGTTGGACAGGGGGCGTACAATGAGCAGTTCTTC. It specifies CAWVGQGAYNEQFF.

J is TRBJ1-2 and V is TRBV27, with TRBD1 matching 8 bases. CDR1 and CDR2 from the germline V gene are MNHEY and SMNVEV (reference sequence). V trimming: 5 bases; J trimming: 2 bases; junction bases outside the gene matches: 13. The CDR3 runs to 17 residues. DNA of the CDR3: TGTGCCAGCAGTCAAACCCACGGGACAGGCGCGAACTATGGCTACACCTTC. Translated: CASSQTHGTGANYGYTF.

The chain carries TRBV5-1 and TRBJ2-2, with a tentative D call TRBD2 (6 bases). This CDR3 has 15 residues. Trimming took off 2 bases at V and 2 bases at J, with 10 bases between the two ends. Per germline, CDR1 SGHRS and CDR2 YFSETQ. This CDR3 is CASSLIADNTGELFF. The CDR3 DNA sequence: TGCGCCAGCAGCTTAATAGCGGATAACACCGGGGAGCTGTTTTTT. The full variable domain, its missing parts supplied by reference TRBV5-1 and TRBJ2-2, is KAGVTQTPRYLIKTRGQQVTLSCSPISGHRSVSWYQQTPGQGLQFLFEYFSETQRNKGNFPGRFSGRQFSNSRSEMNVSTLELGDSALYLCASSLIADNTGELFFGEGSRLTVL.

V gene TRBV7-2 combines with J gene TRBJ1-1; possible D gene TRBD1, 6 bases. Trimming stripped 1 base from V and 2 bases from J, with 8 bases between. CDR1 is SGHTA, CDR2 FQGNSA, per germline. The CDR3 spans 14 residues. CDR3 bases: TGTGCCAGCAGCTTAGGACAGGTAAACACTGAAGCTTTCTTT. Encoded protein: CASSLGQVNTEAFF.

The V call is TRBV6-5, the J call TRBJ1-5; TRBD1 is a possible D gene (5 bases). This CDR3 spans 13 amino acids. The germline V gene has CDR1 MNHEY and CDR2 SVGAGI. V was trimmed by 8 bases and J by 5 bases, leaving 13 bases between them. DNA for the CDR3: TGTGCCAGCCACCCGGGGGGAGATCAGCCCCAGCATTTT. Translating gives CASHPGGDQPQHF.

The chain employs TRBV5-1 and TRBJ2-3, with D perhaps TRBD2 (6 bases). CDR3 length: 15 amino acids. Germline loops: CDR1 SGHRS, CDR2 YFSETQ. V lost 8 bases and J 0 bases, leaving 16 bases between the germline ends. For the CDR3, the DNA is TGCGCCAGTACGATAGCGGTGGGGAGCACAGATACGCAGTATTTT. It translates to CASTIAVGSTDTQYF. The entire variable domain, with the rest obtained from reference TRBV5-1 and TRBJ2-3, is as follows: KAGVTQTPRYLIKTRGQQVTLSCSPISGHRSVSWYQQTPGQGLQFLFEYFSETQRNKGNFPGRFSGRQFSNSRSEMNVSTLELGDSALYLCASTIAVGSTDTQYFGPGTRLTVL.

The chain is built from TRBV7-3 and TRBJ2-2; 7 positions match TRBD2. The V and J ends lost 1 base and 2 bases, in that order; junction bases with no gene match: 10. This CDR3 has 18 residues. The V gene's germline CDR1 is SGHTA and CDR2 FQGTGA. This CDR3 is CASSLKPPAGDNTGELFF. CDR3 bases: TGTGCCAGCAGCTTAAAACCCCCCGCGGGGGATAACACCGGGGAGCTGTTTTTT.

The chain is built from TRBV10-1 and TRBJ1-1; D might be TRBD1 (5 bases). Germline lookup yields CDR1 WNHNN and CDR2 SYGVQD (reference sequence). CDR3 length: 15 residues. Trimming cost V 0 bases and J 4 bases, with 12 bases left between them. Written as DNA, the CDR3 is TGCGCCAGCAGTGAGTCGAGGACAACTATCACTGAAGCTTTCTTT. It is translated as CASSESRTTITEAFF.

The J gene is TRBJ2-1, the V gene TRBV6-1; 12 bases match TRBD2. CDR1 is MNHNS and CDR2 is SASEGT in the germline V gene. This CDR3 is 18 amino acids long. The junction had 9 bases not matched to a gene; V was cut back by 0 bases and J by 6 bases. The CDR3 protein is CASSEALAGGSFRNEQFF. As DNA, the CDR3 is TGTGCCAGCAGTGAAGCTCTAGCGGGAGGGTCTTTTCGCAATGAGCAGTTCTTC.

This chain connects TRBV2 to TRBJ2-1; TRBD2 aligns across 9 bases. Germline V gene data show CDR1 as SNHLY and CDR2 as FYNNEI. The V segment lost 4 bases and the J segment 0 bases; nucleotides outside the gene matches: 1. The CDR3 is 15 amino acids. DNA for the CDR3: TGTGCCAGCAGTGGACTAGCGGACTCCTACAATGAGCAGTTCTTC. It yields the protein CASSGLADSYNEQFF.

The chain is built from TRBV19 and TRBJ2-7; perhaps TRBD1 as D (5 bases). The germline V gene has CDR1 LNHDA and CDR2 SQIVND (reference sequence). V dropped 7 bases and J dropped 0 bases, with 13 bases sitting between them. The CDR3 consists of 14 residues. CDR3 sequence: CASTWTLSSYEQYF. In DNA form, the CDR3 reads TGTGCCAGTACTTGGACACTGAGCTCCTACGAGCAGTACTTC.

The genes are TRBV2 and TRBJ2-6; TRBD2 matches at 8 bases. The CDR3 is made up of 14 amino acids. Germline CDR1 reads SNHLY; CDR2 reads FYNNEI. V dropped 10 bases and J dropped 3; count of bases not matched to a gene: 5. Written as DNA, the CDR3 is TGTGCCACACAGCGGGAGAGTGGGGCCAACGTCCTGACTTTC. Translation gives CATQRESGANVLTF.

The chain employs TRBV5-4 and TRBJ2-5; TRBD1 matches at 9 bases. J was trimmed by 5 bases and V by 3 bases; bases with no gene match: 8. Germline CDR1 is SGHNT and CDR2 is YYREEE (reference sequence). The CDR3 has 15 amino acids. CDR3 coding DNA: TGTGCCAGCAGCTCGACAGGGGGTTTGAGGGAGACCCAGTACTTC. The encoded protein is CASSSTGGLRETQYF.

This chain connects TRBV11-2 to TRBJ1-2, with TRBD1 identical over 8 bases. In germline, CDR1 is SGHAT, CDR2 FQNNGV. Unmatched junction bases numbered 6, after V lost 5 bases and J lost 4 bases. The CDR3 has 14 residues. In nucleotides, the CDR3 is TGTGCCAGCAGCCCCGGGACAGGCACCTATGGCTACACCTTC. The encoded protein is CASSPGTGTYGYTF.

The V and J genes are TRBV27 and TRBJ2-7; 9 bases fit TRBD1. This CDR3 spans 15 amino acids. Trimming at V came to 4 bases and at J to 4 bases, leaving 8 bases not matched to a gene. Germline V gene data show CDR1 as MNHEY and CDR2 as SMNVEV (reference sequence). The CDR3 region has the DNA TGTGCCAGCAGTTCTCCGGGGACAGGGAGTTACGAGCAGTACTTC. Translating it yields CASSSPGTGSYEQYF.

In this sample, this clone turned up a few times. The chain joins TRBV14 to TRBJ2-3; the match to TRBD2 covers 10 bases. Trimming removed 4 bases from V and 4 bases from J; junction bases left unmatched: 8. Looked up from germline, CDR1 is SGHDN and CDR2 is FVKESK. The CDR3 has 16 amino acids. CDR3 in DNA: TGTGCCAGCAGCCCAGCGGGAGGGCCTAAGGCAGATACGCAGTATTTT. As protein: CASSPAGGPKADTQYF.

The chain recombines TRBV5-6 with TRBJ2-1; D possibly corresponds to TRBD1 (6 bases). The CDR3 has 12 residues. Germline V gives CDR1 SGHDT, CDR2 YYEEEE. Trimming left V 1 base short and J 10 bases short, with 9 bases between. This CDR3 is CASSLTGYEQFF. DNA for the CDR3: TGTGCCAGCAGCTTGACAGGGTACGAGCAGTTCTTC. The entire variable domain, with the rest obtained from reference TRBV5-6 and TRBJ2-1, is as follows: DAGVTQSPTHLIKTRGQQVTLRCSPKSGHDTVSWYQQALGQGPQFIFQYYEEEERQRGNFPDRFSGHQFPNYSSELNVNALLLGDSALYLCASSLTGYEQFFGPGTRLTVL.

This chain uses TRBV10-3 with TRBJ2-6; the D gene is possibly TRBD1 (6 bases). V gave up 5 bases and J gave up 1 base, with 15 bases separating them. This CDR3 is built from 17 residues. The germline gives CDR1 ENHRY, CDR2 SYGVKD. The DNA for the CDR3 is TGTGCCATCAGTAAGACAGGACCTTCTTCTGGGGCCAACGTCCTGACTTTC. It encodes CAISKTGPSSGANVLTF.

This chain joins TRBV14 and TRBJ2-3; a weak D match, TRBD1 (5 bases). V lost 4 bases to trimming and J lost 0 bases, with 8 bases between them. This CDR3 comprises 14 residues. CDR1 and CDR2 from the germline V gene are SGHDN and FVKESK. The CDR3 nucleotides read TGTGCCAGCAGCCTACGGACAAGCACAGATACGCAGTATTTT. Protein product: CASSLRTSTDTQYF.